This T cell receptor beta chain was obtained from a study of blood T cell repertoires in COVID-19. In the study overall: PBMCs, B-cell-depleted T cells, or T cells were the source of the cDNA or gDNA that made up the material.

The ends were cut back, 3 bases at V and 4 bases at J, with 10 bases in the middle. Per the germline V gene, CDR1 is SGHRS and CDR2 is YFSETQ. This CDR3 region has 14 residues. The protocol was immunoSEQ multiplex PCR, while the TCRdb copy is restricted to in-frame clones and leaves out a portion. The sample shows under 200,000 clones, around 80% of them seen only once. The sample was peripheral blood. The sequence came from a woman in her sixties with acute or convalescent COVID-19. The rearrangement joins TRBV5-1 to TRBJ2-2; the D gene is possibly TRBD2 (5 bases). The CDR3, as DNA: TGCGCCAGCAGCTCGGCCGGGGTCACCGGGGAGCTGTTTTTT. This gives the protein CASSSAGVTGELFF. The variable domain in full, with the rest retrieved from reference TRBV5-1 and TRBJ2-2, is KAGVTQTPRYLIKTRGQQVTLSCSPISGHRSVSWYQQTPGQGLQFLFEYFSETQRNKGNFPGRFSGRQFSNSRSEMNVSTLELGDSALYLCASSSAGVTGELFFGEGSRLTVL.